The 29 T cell receptor beta chains below all came from one sample that was sequenced in a study of blood T cell repertoires in COVID-19. Data came from immunoSEQ multiplex PCR; TCRdb stores just in-frame clones and leaves some out. The sample lists some 240,000 clones; approximately 89% were seen once. Sequenced sample: peripheral blood. These receptors originate from a woman aged 65 to 85 with COVID-19, enrolled during active disease.

Here the CDR3 reads CASSSPGNFEETQYF. The CDR3 bases are TGTGCCAGCAGTTCGCCAGGGAATTTTGAAGAGACCCAGTACTTC. The chain uses TRBV27 and TRBJ2-5; D is perhaps TRBD1 (5 bases). Germline V gives CDR1 MNHEY, CDR2 SMNVEV (reference sequence). Trimming removed 4 bases from V and 3 bases from J, with 15 bases in between. The CDR3 spans 15 residues.

This chain uses TRBV28 with TRBJ1-3, with D perhaps matching TRBD1 (5 bases). From germline, CDR1 is MDHEN and CDR2 SYDVKM. The V gene lost 7 bases and the J gene lost 3 bases, with 10 bases spanning the gap. This CDR3 has 13 residues. The CDR3 reads CASKTGFGNTIYF. In DNA form, the CDR3 reads TGTGCCAGCAAAACAGGTTTTGGAAACACCATATATTTT.

The chain joins TRBV2 to TRBJ2-7; D may be TRBD2 (5 bases). The germline V gene encodes CDR1 SNHLY and CDR2 FYNNEI. V lost 7 bases to trimming and J lost 1 base, with 17 bases between them. The CDR3 has 15 amino acids. CDR3 sequence reads: CASKVLRGPSYEQYF. The CDR3 nucleotides read TGTGCCAGCAAGGTTCTCCGAGGGCCGTCCTACGAGCAGTACTTC.

V gene TRBV5-1 combines with J gene TRBJ2-7, with D possibly matching TRBD1 (5 bases). CDR3 length: 14 amino acids. Germline values: CDR1 SGHRS, CDR2 YFSETQ. Trimming left V 3 bases short and J 0 bases short, with 10 bases between. CDR3 region: CASSSLQVSYEQYF. The CDR3 DNA follows: TGCGCCAGCAGCTCGCTACAGGTCTCCTACGAGCAGTACTTC.

The V and J genes are TRBV28 and TRBJ1-1; TRBD1 might be the D (5 bases). The germline CDR1 and CDR2 sequences are MDHEN and SYDVKM. CDR3 size: 14 residues. V lost 3 bases to trimming and J lost 0 bases, with 8 bases between them. CDR3 sequence (DNA): TGTGCCAGCAGTTTTTTAGGGGTGAACACTGAAGCTTTCTTT. This gives the protein CASSFLGVNTEAFF.

The chain uses TRBV9 and TRBJ1-1, with D perhaps matching TRBD1 (5 bases). From germline, CDR1 is SGDLS and CDR2 YYNGEE. CDR3 length: 15 amino acids. Deletions cut 0 bases from V and 1 base from J, with 10 bases between. This CDR3 is CASSVVGTANTEAFF. The CDR3 DNA is TGTGCCAGCAGCGTAGTCGGGACTGCGAACACTGAAGCTTTCTTT.

The chain couples TRBV7-2 to TRBJ2-2, with D tentatively TRBD2 (5 bases). Germline V gene lookup returns CDR1 SGHTA and CDR2 FQGNSA. V was pared by 5 bases and J by 5 bases, with 15 bases between. The CDR3 extends over 15 amino acids. The CDR3 reads CASSPRGSRTGELFF. The CDR3 region has the DNA TGTGCCAGCAGCCCTCGGGGTAGCAGGACCGGGGAGCTGTTTTTT.

CDR3 nucleotides: TGTGCCAGCAGCGCAGGGATTTCCACAGATACGCAGTATTTT. Protein sequence: CASSAGISTDTQYF. The V call is TRBV9, the J call TRBJ2-3, with D perhaps TRBD1 (5 bases). CDR1 and CDR2 (germline): SGDLS, YYNGEE. The CDR3 is 14 amino acids. V was pared by 3 bases and J by 2 bases, with 10 bases between.

J is TRBJ2-2 and V is TRBV29-1, with a tentative D call TRBD1 (7 bases). Germline V gene lookup returns CDR1 SQVTM and CDR2 ANQGSEA. Between the trimmed V and J ends, which lost 6 bases and 2 bases, there was a span of 13 bases. CDR3 length: 14 residues. In DNA, the CDR3 is TGCAGCGTCCCCAGGGGGGCCAACACCGGGGAGCTGTTTTTT. Translation gives CSVPRGANTGELFF.

The rearrangement joins TRBV30 to TRBJ2-7; 7 bases agree with TRBD2. After removal of 4 bases from V and 0 bases from J, the junction contained 6 bases not matched to a gene. CDR3 size: 14 residues. Germline-derived CDR1 and CDR2 are GTSNPN and SVGIG (reference sequence). The CDR3 region has the DNA TGTGCCTGGATCGCCGGGGGGAGCTCCTACGAGCAGTACTTC. It is translated as CAWIAGGSSYEQYF.

The V call is TRBV19, the J call TRBJ1-2, with D unclear. The CDR3 runs to 13 residues. V shed 4 bases and J shed 7 bases, with 13 bases lying between them. Germline V gene sequence: CDR1 LNHDA, CDR2 SQIVND (reference sequence). CDR3 residues: CASSNTIMAGYTF. The CDR3 region has the DNA TGTGCCAGTAGTAATACAATTATGGCTGGCTACACCTTC.

The V call is TRBV2, the J call TRBJ2-1; D possibly corresponds to TRBD2 (6 bases). This CDR3 is built from 13 residues. V gave up 6 bases and J gave up 4 bases, with 10 bases separating them. CDR1 and CDR2 (germline): SNHLY, FYNNEI. The CDR3 loop reads CASRAGLYNEQFF. Here the CDR3 DNA reads TGTGCCAGCAGGGCGGGATTGTACAATGAGCAGTTCTTC. Full variable domain (missing parts from reference TRBV2 and TRBJ2-1): EPEVTQTPSHQVTQMGQEVILRCVPISNHLYFYWYRQILGQKVEFLVSFYNNEISEKSEIFDDQFSVERPDGSNFTLKIRSTKLEDSAMYFCASRAGLYNEQFFGPGTRLTVL.

The chain is built from TRBV7-9 and TRBJ1-6; TRBD1 is a possible D gene (5 bases). The CDR3 extends over 16 amino acids. Trimming took 0 bases from V and 10 from J, leaving 16 bases between them. Per germline, CDR1 SEHNR and CDR2 FQNEAQ (reference sequence). The DNA of the CDR3 is TGTGCCAGCAGCTTAGCGTTTCAGGGCGGGAGGTCACCCCTCCACTTT. This codes for CASSLAFQGGRSPLHF.

Only a few counts were recorded for this clone. This sequence joins TRBV5-1 and TRBJ2-7; D possibly corresponds to TRBD2 (6 bases). The CDR3 has 14 residues. CDR1 is SGHRS, CDR2 YFSETQ, per germline. The ends were cut back, 5 bases at V and 0 bases at J, with 12 bases in the middle. CDR3 amino acids: CASRAPGGSYEQYF. CDR3 nucleotide sequence: TGCGCCAGCAGGGCCCCCGGGGGCTCCTACGAGCAGTACTTC.

The chain is built from TRBV30 and TRBJ1-1, with D possibly TRBD1 on 6 matching bases. Trimming removed 5 bases at V and 2 bases at J, with 9 bases between. This CDR3 contains 12 residues. Germline V gene data show CDR1 as GTSNPN and CDR2 as SVGIG (reference sequence). As DNA, the CDR3 is TGTGCCTGGGACAGGAAAAACACTGAAGCTTTCTTT. Protein sequence: CAWDRKNTEAFF. The full variable domain, rest sourced from reference TRBV30 and TRBJ1-1, is SQTIHQWPATLVQPVGSPLSLECTVEGTSNPNLYWYRQAAGRGLQLLFYSVGIGQISSEVPQNLSASRPQDRQFILSSKKLLLSDSGFYLCAWDRKNTEAFFGQGTRLTVV.

This clone was picked up a small number of times. The chain recombines TRBV19 with TRBJ2-2; no definite D call. From germline, CDR1 is LNHDA and CDR2 SQIVND (reference sequence). The CDR3 spans 14 residues. V was trimmed by 8 bases and J by 2 bases, leaving 12 bases between them. The chain's CDR3 is CASHKLRNTGELFF. CDR3 sequence (DNA): TGTGCCAGTCATAAACTTCGCAACACCGGGGAGCTGTTTTTT.

This chain uses TRBV29-1 with TRBJ2-7; D perhaps matches TRBD1 (5 bases). CDR3 size: 13 residues. The germline V and J ends were trimmed by 4 bases and 5 bases, with 15 bases remaining between them. Germline CDR1 is SQVTM and CDR2 is ANQGSEA. DNA of the CDR3: TGCAGCGTTGTGAAGGGGCCTGGAAACGAGCAGTACTTC. This codes for CSVVKGPGNEQYF.

This chain links TRBV18 with TRBJ1-5; 12 nucleotides agree with TRBD1. Per the germline V gene, CDR1 is KGHSH and CDR2 is LQKENI. CDR3 length equals 17 residues. V shed 4 bases and J 7 bases; nucleotides not matched to a gene: 11. CDR3 sequence: CASSLSGTGGIEQPQHF. CDR3 in DNA: TGTGCCAGCTCACTGTCCGGGACAGGGGGCATCGAGCAGCCCCAGCATTTT.

The chain joins TRBV6-6 to TRBJ2-7, with D possibly TRBD1 on 6 matching bases. Germline values: CDR1 MNHNY, CDR2 SVGAGI (reference sequence). The germline V and J ends were trimmed by 8 bases and 0 bases, with 11 bases remaining between them. This CDR3 comprises 13 residues. The CDR3 nucleotides read TGTGCCAGCCTAAGGGACACCTCCTACGAGCAGTACTTC. It yields the protein CASLRDTSYEQYF.

The chain uses TRBV7-2 and TRBJ2-7; D gene uncertain. This CDR3 comprises 13 residues. The germline V and J ends were trimmed by 5 bases and 1 base, with 9 bases remaining between them. In germline, CDR1 is SGHTA, CDR2 FQGNSA. CDR3 DNA sequence: TGTGCCAGCAGCCGAGGATCTTCCTACGAGCAGTACTTC. Amino acid sequence: CASSRGSSYEQYF.

The chain is built from TRBV5-5 and TRBJ1-4; 9 positions match TRBD1. This CDR3 contains 15 residues. The germline gives CDR1 SGHKS, CDR2 YYEKEE (reference sequence). With 2 bases clipped from V and 5 bases from J, the junction kept 4 bases outside the gene matches. The CDR3 DNA reads TGTGCCAGCAGCTTAACAGGGGGCGCGAATGAAAAACTGTTTTTT. Its protein is CASSLTGGANEKLFF.

This clone was found many times. The chain employs TRBV21-1 and TRBJ2-7; TRBD2 was called by the table and not checked on the DNA. TRBV21-1 has pseudogene status. This CDR3 region has 15 residues. CDR3 bases: TGTGCCAGCAGTTCCCATTTGACTAGCGCTTACGAGCAGTACTTC. This gives the protein CASSSHLTSAYEQYF.

The chain is built from TRBV30 and TRBJ2-1, with TRBD2 as a possible D gene (6 bases). The CDR3 runs to 16 residues. The V gene lost 4 bases and the J gene lost 6 bases, with 22 bases spanning the gap. Per germline, CDR1 GTSNPN and CDR2 SVGIG (reference sequence). This CDR3 reads CAWTRGGGIYSNEQFF. The CDR3 DNA follows: TGTGCCTGGACTCGAGGTGGCGGGATTTATAGCAATGAGCAGTTCTTC.

The CDR3 sequence: CASSPTSDTQYF. CDR3 bases: TGCGCCAGCAGCCCAACAAGTGATACGCAGTATTTT. The chain uses TRBV5-1 and TRBJ2-3, with no clear D. Trimming shortened V by 4 bases and J by 6 bases, and 9 bases separated the two germline ends. This CDR3 comprises 12 residues. Germline V lookup: CDR1 SGHRS, CDR2 YFSETQ.

This clone was seen a few times. The chain links TRBV5-1 to TRBJ2-7; 7 bases fit TRBD2. Trimming cost V 4 bases and J 3 bases; bases outside gene matches: 4. The CDR3 sequence is 13 residues long. The germline gives CDR1 SGHRS, CDR2 YFSETQ. The CDR3: CASSPGLDYEQYF. In DNA, the CDR3 is TGCGCCAGCAGCCCAGGACTAGACTACGAGCAGTACTTC.

The J gene is TRBJ1-2, the V gene TRBV29-1; D ambiguous. Per the germline V gene, CDR1 is SQVTM and CDR2 is ANQGSEA. The CDR3 contains 13 residues. Trimming pared 1 base from V and 3 bases from J, leaving 9 bases between. The CDR3 sequence: CSVEVAQDYGYTF. Written as DNA, the CDR3 is TGCAGCGTTGAAGTGGCACAAGACTATGGCTACACCTTC.

The J gene is TRBJ2-5, the V gene TRBV5-5; a weak D match, TRBD1 (7 bases). Germline lookup yields CDR1 SGHKS and CDR2 YYEKEE (reference sequence). This CDR3 has 16 residues. Trimming pared 5 bases from V and 4 bases from J, leaving 21 bases between. The CDR3 nucleotides read TGTGCCAGCAGTTTCCTCCGACAGGGAGGAGGAGAGACCCAGTACTTC. It specifies CASSFLRQGGGETQYF.

The chain carries TRBV7-9 and TRBJ2-2, with 8 bases matching TRBD2. The germline CDR1 and CDR2 sequences are SEHNR and FQNEAQ (reference sequence). The CDR3 is 19 residues long. The V segment lost 5 bases and the J segment 5 bases; nucleotides outside the gene matches: 19. Here the CDR3 DNA reads TGTGCCAGCAGCCCTGGGCCAACTCGAGCGGGAGTAAGGACCGGGGAGCTGTTTTTT. It is translated as CASSPGPTRAGVRTGELFF. Supplemented by reference TRBV7-9 and TRBJ2-2, the full variable domain reads DTGVSQNPRHKITKRGQNVTFRCDPISEHNRLYWYRQTLGQGPEFLTYFQNEAQLEKSRLLSDRFSAERPKGSFSTLEIQRTEQGDSAMYLCASSPGPTRAGVRTGELFFGEGSRLTVL.

V usage is TRBV6-6 and J usage is TRBJ2-7; the match to TRBD1 covers 8 bases. Germline V gene data show CDR1 as MNHNY and CDR2 as SVGAGI (reference sequence). V lost 7 bases, J lost 4 bases, and 9 bases stayed unmatched. The CDR3 covers 14 residues. CDR3 nucleotide sequence: TGTGCCAGCACTGGGACAGGCTACCATTACGAGCAGTACTTC. This sequence encodes CASTGTGYHYEQYF.